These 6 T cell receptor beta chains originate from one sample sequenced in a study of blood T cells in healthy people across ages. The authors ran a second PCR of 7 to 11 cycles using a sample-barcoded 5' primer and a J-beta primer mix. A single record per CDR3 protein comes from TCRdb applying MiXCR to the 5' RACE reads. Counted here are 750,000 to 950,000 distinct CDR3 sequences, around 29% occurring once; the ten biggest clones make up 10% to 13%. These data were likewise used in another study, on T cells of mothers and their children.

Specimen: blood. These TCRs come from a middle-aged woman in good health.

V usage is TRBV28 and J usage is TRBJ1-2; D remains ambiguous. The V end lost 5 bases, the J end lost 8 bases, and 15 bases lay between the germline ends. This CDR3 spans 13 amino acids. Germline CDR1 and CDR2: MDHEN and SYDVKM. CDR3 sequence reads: CASSSPVAGGYTF. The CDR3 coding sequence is TGTGCCAGCAGTAGCCCAGTGGCAGGCGGCTACACCTTC.

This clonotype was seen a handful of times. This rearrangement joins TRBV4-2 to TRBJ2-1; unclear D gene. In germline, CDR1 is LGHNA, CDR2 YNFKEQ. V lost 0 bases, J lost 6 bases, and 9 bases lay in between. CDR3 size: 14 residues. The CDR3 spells CASSQEGLLNEQFF. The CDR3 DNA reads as TGTGCCAGCAGCCAAGAGGGTCTCCTCAATGAGCAGTTCTTC.

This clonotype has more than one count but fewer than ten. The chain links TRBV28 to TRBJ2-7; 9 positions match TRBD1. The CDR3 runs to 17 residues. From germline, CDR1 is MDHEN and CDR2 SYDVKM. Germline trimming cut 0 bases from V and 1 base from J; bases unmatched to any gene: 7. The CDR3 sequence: CASSLWGGQGGSYEQYF. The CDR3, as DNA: TGTGCCAGCAGTTTATGGGGGGGACAGGGAGGTTCCTACGAGCAGTACTTC.

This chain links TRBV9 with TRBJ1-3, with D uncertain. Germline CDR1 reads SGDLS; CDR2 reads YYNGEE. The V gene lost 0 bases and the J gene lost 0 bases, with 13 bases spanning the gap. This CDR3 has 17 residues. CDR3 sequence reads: CASSVAGFPDSGNTIYF. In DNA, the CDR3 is TGTGCCAGCAGCGTAGCGGGCTTCCCGGACTCTGGAAACACCATATATTTT. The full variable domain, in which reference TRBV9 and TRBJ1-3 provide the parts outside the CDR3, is DSGVTQTPKHLITATGQRVTLRCSPRSGDLSVYWYQQSLDQGLQFLIQYYNGEERAKGNILERFSAQQFPDLHSELNLSSLELGDSALYFCASSVAGFPDSGNTIYFGEGSWLTVV.

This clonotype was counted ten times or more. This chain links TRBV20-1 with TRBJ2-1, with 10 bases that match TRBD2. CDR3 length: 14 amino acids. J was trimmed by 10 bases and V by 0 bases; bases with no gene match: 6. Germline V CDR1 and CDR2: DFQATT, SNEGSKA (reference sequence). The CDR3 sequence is CSAREVAGGWEQFF. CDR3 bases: TGCAGTGCTAGAGAAGTAGCGGGGGGATGGGAGCAGTTCTTC.

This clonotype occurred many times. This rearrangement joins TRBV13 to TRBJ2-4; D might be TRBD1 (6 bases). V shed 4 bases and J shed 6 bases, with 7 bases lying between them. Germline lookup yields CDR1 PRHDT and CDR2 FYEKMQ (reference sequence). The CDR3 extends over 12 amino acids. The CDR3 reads CASSSQGNIQYF. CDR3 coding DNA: TGTGCCAGCAGCTCACAGGGAAACATTCAGTACTTC.